This TCR beta chain derives from a study of identical twins. This CDR3 has 14 amino acids. CDR1 and CDR2 (germline): SGHVS, FNYEAQ. Trimming shortened V by 5 bases and J by 5 bases, and 15 bases separated the two germline ends. This clonotype came up many times. Template switching (which added a universal primer site) was used, and cDNA carried unique molecular identifiers. TCRdb independently ran MiXCR on the 5' RACE reads; one entry per CDR3 protein. The table lists 250,000 or so distinct CDR3 sequences, approximately 7.3% of them singletons. These sequences were also reported in another study, on yellow fever vaccine responses in identical twins.

V is TRBV7-6 and J is TRBJ1-1, with TRBD1 as a possible D gene (6 bases). Sequencing was performed on CD8+ T cells sorted from blood. The origin of this receptor is a woman aged 18 to 35 in good health. In DNA, the CDR3 is TGTGCCAGCAGCCACCCCGACAGGTCAACTGAAGCTTTCTTT. It yields the protein CASSHPDRSTEAFF.